The clone carrying this TCR beta chain was detected only once. Its matching antigen is unknown. The sample comes from a study of T cells in Graves' hyperthyroidism and ophthalmopathy. Study in general: Staff took peripheral blood when the initial diagnosis was made, before any treatment began. Study observations and caveats: Blood also held most thyroid clonotypes expanded beyond 0.001.

RNA transcripts yielded amplified TCR beta CDR3 regions. HTBI primers were the set used in a first-round RT-PCR of the TCR CDR3. TCRdb ran MiXCR on the multiplex PCR reads and lists one entry per CDR3 protein. The top ten clones hold less than 85% of a sample with a few hundred thousand distinct CDR3 sequences, approximately 25% of them seen once. The authors took PBMCs from 10 ml fresh peripheral blood. V lost 3 bases to trimming and J lost 4 bases, with 9 bases between them. From germline, CDR1 is KGHSH and CDR2 LQKENI. The CDR3 length is 13 residues. Sequenced material: blood. This clonotype was obtained from a man between 45 and 60 years old with Graves' hyperthyroidism. The chain is built from TRBV18 and TRBJ1-1, with D hard to call. The CDR3 bases are TGTGCCAGCTCACCCAGGACTTTCACTGAAGCTTTCTTT. Translation gives CASSPRTFTEAFF.